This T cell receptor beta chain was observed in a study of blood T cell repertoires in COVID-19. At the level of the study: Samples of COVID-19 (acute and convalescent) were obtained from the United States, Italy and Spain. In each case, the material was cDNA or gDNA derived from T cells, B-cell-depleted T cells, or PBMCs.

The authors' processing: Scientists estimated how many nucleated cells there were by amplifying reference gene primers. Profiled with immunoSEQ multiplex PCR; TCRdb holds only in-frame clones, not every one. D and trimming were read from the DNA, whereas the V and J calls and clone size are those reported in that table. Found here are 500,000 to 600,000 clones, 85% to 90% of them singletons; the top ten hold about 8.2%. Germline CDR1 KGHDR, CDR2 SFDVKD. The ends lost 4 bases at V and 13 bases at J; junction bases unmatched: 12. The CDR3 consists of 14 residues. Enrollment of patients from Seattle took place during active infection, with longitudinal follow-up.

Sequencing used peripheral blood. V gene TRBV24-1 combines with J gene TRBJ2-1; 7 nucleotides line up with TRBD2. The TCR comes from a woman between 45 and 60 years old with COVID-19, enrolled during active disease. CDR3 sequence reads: CATSEVTSVLGQFF. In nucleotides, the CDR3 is TGTGCCACCAGTGAGGTTACTAGCGTCCTTGGTCAGTTCTTC.